The sample holds many counts of the clone carrying this T cell receptor beta chain. Its specificity is unknown. The source of the sample is a study of human T cells and chemical hapten exposure. Time point in this sample: pre-sensitization, week 0. Treatment: therapeutic diphenylcyclopropenone sensitization with weekly scalp DPC. Study observations and caveats: No change in TCRs above 1 in 1000 frequency was produced by DPC sensitization. Donors in the study had alopecia, meaning their immune response may differ from healthy people's.

The CDR3 length is 16 residues. Germline values: CDR1 SNHLY, CDR2 FYNNEI. J lost 1 base, V lost 5 bases, and 8 bases had no gene match. In TCRdb, the RACE reads were re-called with MiXCR into one record per CDR3 protein. The sample lists under 400,000 distinct CDR3 sequences, 5.1% seen once, with about 2.5% in the top ten. The input for sequencing was whole blood, taken in connection with sensitization to the hapten diphenylcyclopropenone (DPC). The clonotype comes from a woman aged 45 to 65 with alopecia areata. Some clones in this sample may be carry-over from other donors' samples. The chain carries TRBV2 and TRBJ2-3; the match to TRBD2 covers 8 bases. CDR3 sequence (DNA): TGTGCCAGCAGTCCCGGGACTAGAGGACGCACAGATACGCAGTATTTT. The encoded protein is CASSPGTRGRTDTQYF.